Shown below are 26 T cell receptor beta chains from a single sample sequenced in a study of cytomegalovirus exposure and HLA in healthy donors. Assay: immunoSEQ multiplex PCR; the TCRdb copy retains only in-frame clones and omits some. The data contain about 49,000 clones, around 94% of them seen just once; the ten biggest clones take up approximately 7.8%. Sequences were obtained from PBMCs. These receptors were obtained from a woman aged 18-29 years in good health and CMV-seropositive.

V gene TRBV6-4 combines with J gene TRBJ2-1, with 8 bases aligning to TRBD2. This CDR3 has 14 residues. Trimming cost V 7 bases and J 4 bases; bases outside gene matches: 6. Germline assignment: CDR1 MRHNA and CDR2 SNTAGT. This chain's CDR3 is CASKERETYNEQFF. DNA for the CDR3: TGTGCCAGCAAGGAGCGGGAGACGTACAATGAGCAGTTCTTC.

The chain uses TRBV7-2 and TRBJ1-3; D unresolved. Germline CDR1 is SGHTA and CDR2 is FQGNSA. V lost 4 bases and J 8 bases, leaving 15 bases between the germline ends. The CDR3 totals 14 residues. Here the CDR3 DNA reads TGTGCCAGCAGCTGGCGGGGAGGTGGGGACACCATATATTTT. As protein: CASSWRGGGDTIYF.

The V call is TRBV7-2, the J call TRBJ2-7; D possibly corresponds to TRBD1 (6 bases). The V end lost 1 base, the J end lost 2 bases, and 15 bases lay between the germline ends. Germline CDR1 reads SGHTA; CDR2 reads FQGNSA. The CDR3 consists of 16 residues. As DNA, the CDR3 is TGTGCCAGCAGCTTAGAGAGTGGGGCAGGGGCCTACGAGCAGTACTTC. Amino acids: CASSLESGAGAYEQYF.

The J gene is TRBJ1-1, the V gene TRBV5-1, with 8 positions matching TRBD1. The V segment lost 3 bases and the J segment 5 bases; nucleotides outside the gene matches: 9. The CDR3 has 15 amino acids. The germline V gene has CDR1 SGHRS and CDR2 YFSETQ. Here the CDR3 reads CASSSGQGGVTEAFF. As DNA, the CDR3 is TGCGCCAGCAGCTCAGGACAGGGTGGTGTTACTGAAGCTTTCTTT.

This sequence joins TRBV15 and TRBJ1-4; TRBD1 aligns across 8 bases. The CDR3 covers 15 residues. Trimming took 5 bases from V and 7 from J; bases not matched to a gene: 9. The germline V gene has CDR1 LNHNV and CDR2 YYDKDF (reference sequence). The CDR3 reads CATSFSGQGSEKLFF. The CDR3 nucleotides read TGTGCCACCAGCTTTTCTGGACAGGGAAGTGAAAAACTGTTTTTT.

The chain is built from TRBV9 and TRBJ2-3; D may be TRBD1 (5 bases). The CDR3 extends over 15 amino acids. Deletions cut 4 bases from V and 2 bases from J, with 14 bases between. The germline V gene encodes CDR1 SGDLS and CDR2 YYNGEE. CDR3 sequence (DNA): TGTGCCAGCAGCTCTAGGGGTGGGAACACAGATACGCAGTATTTT. Translation gives CASSSRGGNTDTQYF.

This clone appeared a single time. This rearrangement joins TRBV10-3 to TRBJ2-7; tentative D call: TRBD1 (6 bases). Trimming cost V 3 bases and J 0 bases, with 9 bases left between them. The CDR3 has 14 amino acids. CDR1 and CDR2 (germline): ENHRY, SYGVKD. CDR3 amino acids: CAISEGGSSYEQYF. The CDR3, as DNA: TGTGCCATCAGTGAAGGGGGTAGCTCCTACGAGCAGTACTTC.

V gene TRBV28 combines with J gene TRBJ1-5, with D possibly matching TRBD1 (5 bases). CDR3 length equals 13 residues. Between the trimmed V and J ends, which lost 8 bases and 4 bases, there was a span of 12 bases. Germline V gives CDR1 MDHEN, CDR2 SYDVKM. The CDR3 loop reads CASSPGSNQPQHF. The CDR3 DNA sequence: TGTGCCAGCTCTCCAGGGTCTAATCAGCCCCAGCATTTT.

Details on this clone: At one boundary the junction diverges from the germline segment, which might be a read error. This chain uses TRBV30 with TRBJ2-7; a weak D match, TRBD1 (6 bases). The CDR3 runs 19 residues. Germline values: CDR1 GTSNPN, CDR2 SVGIG (reference sequence). The CDR3 DNA is TGTGCCTGGAGTATTGGTTGGGGACAACCGGGACCCGCATCCTACGGGCAGTACTTC. This translates into CAWSIGWGQPGPASYGQYF.

This chain joins TRBV27 and TRBJ2-1; maybe TRBD2 (6 bases). Germline V gene sequence: CDR1 MNHEY, CDR2 SMNVEV (reference sequence). The CDR3 loop spans 15 amino acids. The V end lost 5 bases, the J end lost 10 bases, and 21 bases lay between the germline ends. This CDR3 reads CASSEGLGGRGEQFF. The CDR3 DNA follows: TGTGCCAGCAGTGAGGGGTTAGGAGGGAGAGGGGAGCAGTTCTTC.

The chain has TRBV6-1 and TRBJ1-2; D is uncertain. The germline V and J ends were trimmed by 2 bases and 4 bases, with 14 bases remaining between them. This CDR3 comprises 15 residues. Germline lookup yields CDR1 MNHNS and CDR2 SASEGT. The CDR3 loop is CASSEWAALTYGYTF. The CDR3 DNA sequence: TGTGCCAGCAGTGAATGGGCCGCCCTCACCTATGGCTACACCTTC.

The rearrangement links TRBV7-3 to TRBJ1-2, with D perhaps matching TRBD1 (5 bases). The ends were cut back, 5 bases at V and 8 bases at J, with 18 bases in the middle. The CDR3 is 14 amino acids. Germline V gene data show CDR1 as SGHTA and CDR2 as FQGTGA. The CDR3 reads CASSPAGGIRGYTF. The DNA of the CDR3 is TGTGCCAGCAGCCCTGCTGGGGGGATCCGCGGCTACACCTTC.

This chain joins TRBV6-4 and TRBJ2-7; 7 nucleotides align to TRBD2. The CDR3 length is 16 residues. Germline loops: CDR1 MRHNA, CDR2 SNTAGT. V dropped 4 bases and J dropped 3; count of bases not matched to a gene: 12. Written as DNA, the CDR3 is TGTGCCAGCAGTGGCCCCCATCAGGGAGGGCACTACGAGCAGTACTTC. This encodes CASSGPHQGGHYEQYF.

The chain has TRBV7-2 and TRBJ2-5; 8 nucleotides align to TRBD2. CDR3 length: 15 residues. V trimming: 1 base; J trimming: 5 bases; junction bases outside the gene matches: 6. The germline gives CDR1 SGHTA, CDR2 FQGNSA. The CDR3 coding sequence is TGTGCCAGCAGCTTAGATATCGGGAGGGTCGAGACCCAGTACTTC. Translation gives CASSLDIGRVETQYF.

This clone was detected only once. J is TRBJ2-7 and V is TRBV10-1, with 7 bases lining up with TRBD2. CDR1 WNHNN and CDR2 SYGVQD come from the germline V gene (reference sequence). There are 14 residues in the CDR3. V gave up 6 bases and J gave up 0 bases; unmatched junction bases: 5. The CDR3: CASRGGASSYEQYF. The CDR3 nucleotides are TGCGCCAGCAGGGGAGGGGCAAGCTCCTACGAGCAGTACTTC.

The genes are TRBV6-1 and TRBJ2-1, with TRBD2 matching over 8 bases. The CDR3 spans 15 residues. The V gene's germline CDR1 is MNHNS and CDR2 SASEGT. V was pared by 3 bases and J by 7 bases, with 8 bases of the junction left unmatched. The CDR3 DNA reads as TGTGCCAGCAGTGAGCGGACTAGCAGGGGAAATGAGCAGTTCTTC. This translates into CASSERTSRGNEQFF.

The rearrangement joins TRBV7-6 to TRBJ2-1, with 10 positions matching TRBD1. J was trimmed by 7 bases and V by 1 base; bases with no gene match: 1. CDR3 size: 14 residues. The germline CDR1 and CDR2 sequences are SGHVS and FNYEAQ. This CDR3 reads CASSLGDRGNEQFF. The CDR3, as DNA: TGTGCCAGCAGCTTAGGGGACAGGGGTAATGAGCAGTTCTTC. The whole variable domain, filled in from reference TRBV7-6 and TRBJ2-1, reads GAGVSQSPRYKVTKRGQDVALRCDPISGHVSLYWYRQALGQGPEFLTYFNYEAQQDKSGLPNDRFSAERPEGSISTLTIQRTEQRDSAMYRCASSLGDRGNEQFFGPGTRLTVL.

The chain recombines TRBV5-1 with TRBJ2-5; 11 nucleotides line up with TRBD2. The CDR3 runs to 16 residues. The V gene's germline CDR1 is SGHRS and CDR2 YFSETQ. V dropped 0 bases and J dropped 5; count of bases not matched to a gene: 6. The CDR3 sequence: CASSLDHLAGGETQYF. The CDR3 nucleotides are TGCGCCAGCAGCTTGGATCATTTAGCGGGAGGGGAGACCCAGTACTTC.

The chain joins TRBV4-3 to TRBJ2-1, with D uncertain. In germline, CDR1 is LGHNA, CDR2 YSLEER. The CDR3 length is 18 residues. Trimming took 0 bases from V and 0 from J, leaving 15 bases between them. The CDR3 sequence: CASSQDVEPLSSYNEQFF. As DNA, the CDR3 is TGCGCCAGCAGCCAAGATGTTGAACCCCTGAGCTCCTACAATGAGCAGTTCTTC.

This chain joins TRBV2 and TRBJ1-4; D may be TRBD1 (5 bases). Per the germline V gene, CDR1 is SNHLY and CDR2 is FYNNEI. CDR3 size: 16 residues. V was trimmed by 2 bases and J by 8 bases, leaving 18 bases between them. CDR3 residues: CASSESHRILKEKLFF. DNA for the CDR3: TGTGCCAGCAGTGAATCGCACAGGATATTGAAGGAAAAACTGTTTTTT.

The chain combines TRBV6-1 with TRBJ2-7; TRBD2 aligns across 8 bases. With 4 bases clipped from V and 5 bases from J, the junction kept 7 bases outside the gene matches. Germline V gene sequence: CDR1 MNHNS, CDR2 SASEGT. This CDR3 contains 14 residues. CDR3 in amino acids: CASSGRTSLDEQYF. CDR3 sequence (DNA): TGTGCCAGCAGTGGTAGGACTAGCCTCGACGAGCAGTACTTC.

V usage is TRBV19 and J usage is TRBJ1-2; weak D call: TRBD1 (5 bases). Per the germline V gene, CDR1 is LNHDA and CDR2 is SQIVND (reference sequence). The V end was cut by 6 bases, the J end by 4 bases, with 12 bases between. The CDR3 runs 13 residues. The CDR3 region has the DNA TGTGCCAGTAGAATGGCGGGGGGCTATGGCTACACCTTC. This sequence encodes CASRMAGGYGYTF.

The chain has TRBV18 and TRBJ2-7; maybe TRBD1 (6 bases). V was pared by 6 bases and J by 3 bases, with 12 bases between. CDR1 and CDR2 from the germline V gene are KGHSH and LQKENI. The CDR3 extends over 13 amino acids. The CDR3 DNA follows: TGTGCCAGCTCTCACAAGGGGGACTACGAGCAGTACTTC. Its translation is CASSHKGDYEQYF.

The gene calls are TRBV27 and TRBJ1-4; TRBD1 matches at 10 bases. Germline assignment: CDR1 MNHEY and CDR2 SMNVEV (reference sequence). The CDR3 consists of 16 residues. J lost 7 bases, V lost 4 bases, and 9 bases had no gene match. The CDR3 region has the DNA TGTGCCAGCAGTTCAATAACGACAGGGGGCCGTGAAAAACTGTTTTTT. Translating gives CASSSITTGGREKLFF.

This sequence joins TRBV6-4 and TRBJ2-1, with 9 bases aligning to TRBD2. Germline V gene sequence: CDR1 MRHNA, CDR2 SNTAGT. This CDR3 is 16 amino acids long. The ends lost 0 bases at V and 3 bases at J; junction bases unmatched: 3. The DNA of the CDR3 is TGTGCCAGCAGTGACTCTAGCGGGGGTGACTACAATGAGCAGTTCTTC. It is translated as CASSDSSGGDYNEQFF.

V usage is TRBV7-3 and J usage is TRBJ2-6; D is ambiguous. Germline V gene data show CDR1 as SGHTA and CDR2 as FQGTGA. This CDR3 spans 15 amino acids. Trimming cost V 1 base and J 0 bases, with 4 bases left between them. The CDR3 spells CASSLSSSGANVLTF. In nucleotides, the CDR3 is TGTGCCAGCAGCTTAAGCAGCTCTGGGGCCAACGTCCTGACTTTC.